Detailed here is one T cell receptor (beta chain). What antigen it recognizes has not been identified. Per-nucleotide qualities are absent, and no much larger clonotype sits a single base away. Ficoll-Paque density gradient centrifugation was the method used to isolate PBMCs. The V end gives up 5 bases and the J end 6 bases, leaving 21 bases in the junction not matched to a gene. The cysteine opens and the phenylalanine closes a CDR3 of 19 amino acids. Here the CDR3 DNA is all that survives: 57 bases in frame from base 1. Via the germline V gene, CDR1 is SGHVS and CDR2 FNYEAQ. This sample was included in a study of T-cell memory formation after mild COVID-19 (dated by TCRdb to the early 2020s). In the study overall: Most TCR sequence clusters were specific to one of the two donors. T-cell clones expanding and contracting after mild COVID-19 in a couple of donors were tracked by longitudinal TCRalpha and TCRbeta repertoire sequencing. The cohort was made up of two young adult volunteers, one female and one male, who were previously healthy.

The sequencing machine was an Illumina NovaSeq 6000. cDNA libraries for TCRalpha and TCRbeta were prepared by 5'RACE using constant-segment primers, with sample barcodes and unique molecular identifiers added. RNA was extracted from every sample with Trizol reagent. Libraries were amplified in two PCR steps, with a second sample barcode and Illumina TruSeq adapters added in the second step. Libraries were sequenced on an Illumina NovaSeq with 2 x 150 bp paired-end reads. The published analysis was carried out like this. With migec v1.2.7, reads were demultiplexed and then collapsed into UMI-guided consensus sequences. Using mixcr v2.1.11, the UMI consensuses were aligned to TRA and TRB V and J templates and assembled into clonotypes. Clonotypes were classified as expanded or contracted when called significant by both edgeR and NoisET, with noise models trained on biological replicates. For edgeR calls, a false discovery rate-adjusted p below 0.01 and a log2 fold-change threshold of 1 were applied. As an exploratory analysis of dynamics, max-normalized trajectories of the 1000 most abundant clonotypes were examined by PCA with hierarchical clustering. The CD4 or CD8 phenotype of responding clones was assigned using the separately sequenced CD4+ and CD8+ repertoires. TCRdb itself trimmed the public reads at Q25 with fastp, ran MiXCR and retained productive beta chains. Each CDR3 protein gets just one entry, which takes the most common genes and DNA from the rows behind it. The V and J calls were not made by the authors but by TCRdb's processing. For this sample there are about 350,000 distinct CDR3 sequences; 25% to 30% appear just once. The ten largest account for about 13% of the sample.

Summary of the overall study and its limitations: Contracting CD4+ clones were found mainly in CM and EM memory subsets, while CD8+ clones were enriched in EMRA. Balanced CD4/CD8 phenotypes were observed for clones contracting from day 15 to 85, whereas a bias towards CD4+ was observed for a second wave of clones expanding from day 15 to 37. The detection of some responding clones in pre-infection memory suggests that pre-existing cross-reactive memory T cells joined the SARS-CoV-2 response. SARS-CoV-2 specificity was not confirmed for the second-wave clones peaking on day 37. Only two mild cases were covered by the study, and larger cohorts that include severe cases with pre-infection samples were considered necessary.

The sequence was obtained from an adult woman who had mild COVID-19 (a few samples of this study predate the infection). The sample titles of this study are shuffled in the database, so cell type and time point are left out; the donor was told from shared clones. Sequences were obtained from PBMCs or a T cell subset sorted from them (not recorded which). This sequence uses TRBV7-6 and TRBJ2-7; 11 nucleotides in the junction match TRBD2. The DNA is TGTGCCAGCAGCCCGCACCGTCAGGCTAGCGGGGGGCCACGTGGCGAGCAGTACTTC. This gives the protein CASSPHRQASGGPRGEQYF. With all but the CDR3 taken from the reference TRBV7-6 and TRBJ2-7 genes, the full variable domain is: GAGVSQSPRYKVTKRGQDVALRCDPISGHVSLYWYRQALGQGPEFLTYFNYEAQQDKSGLPNDRFSAERPEGSISTLTIQRTEQRDSAMYRCASSPHRQASGGPRGEQYFGPGTRLTVT.